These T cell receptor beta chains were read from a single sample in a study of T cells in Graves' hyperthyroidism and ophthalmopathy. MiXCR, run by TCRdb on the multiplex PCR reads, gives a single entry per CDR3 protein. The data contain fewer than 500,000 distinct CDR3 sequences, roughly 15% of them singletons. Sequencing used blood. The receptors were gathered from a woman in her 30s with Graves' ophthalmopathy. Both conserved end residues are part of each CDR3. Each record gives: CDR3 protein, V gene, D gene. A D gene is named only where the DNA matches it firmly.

CDR3 protein: CAISEGTARTGELFF; V gene: TRBV10-3; D gene: TRBD1
CDR3 protein: CASGSTGDQPRHF; V gene: TRBV12-5; D gene: NA
CDR3 protein: CASSLSGATNEKLFF; V gene: TRBV5-1; D gene: NA
CDR3 protein: CASTTTGTGYTF; V gene: TRBV19; D gene: TRBD1
CDR3 protein: CASSLAIRAEETQYF; V gene: TRBV5-1; D gene: NA
CDR3 protein: CASSPGEGPSYEQYF; V gene: TRBV3-1; D gene: NA
CDR3 protein: CASSEETGLGKNIQYF; V gene: TRBV10-1; D gene: NA
CDR3 protein: CASSPYEQYF; V gene: TRBV19; D gene: NA
CDR3 protein: CATGANQPQHF; V gene: TRBV6-1; D gene: NA
CDR3 protein: CATRPAGGPDTQYF; V gene: TRBV24-1; D gene: TRBD1
CDR3 protein: CASGLGIASGSPLHF; V gene: TRBV27; D gene: NA
CDR3 protein: CAISESLGGRAANEKLFF; V gene: TRBV10-3; D gene: NA
CDR3 protein: CSAMGQNYNEQFF; V gene: TRBV20-1; D gene: TRBD1
CDR3 protein: CASAPGQNEKLFF; V gene: TRBV2; D gene: NA
CDR3 protein: CATSRNFPRTGGSGELFF; V gene: TRBV15; D gene: TRBD1
CDR3 protein: CASSLVGGATDTQYF; V gene: TRBV7-2; D gene: NA
CDR3 protein: CATSDLLGGAETQYF; V gene: TRBV24-1; D gene: NA
CDR3 protein: CAWIRPVGAPAYTF; V gene: TRBV30; D gene: NA
CDR3 protein: CASSEALGSGGYGYTF; V gene: TRBV2; D gene: NA
CDR3 protein: CASSHIPTSGTNYEQYF; V gene: TRBV4-1; D gene: TRBD2
CDR3 protein: CASRQDGFYEQYF; V gene: TRBV12-3/TRBV12-4; D gene: NA
CDR3 protein: CASSRGNPYEQYF; V gene: TRBV27; D gene: TRBD1
CDR3 protein: CASSLKWGTGELFF; V gene: TRBV7-9; D gene: NA
CDR3 protein: CASNLAGSTDTQYF; V gene: TRBV7-9; D gene: TRBD2
CDR3 protein: CASSTRDTSSGANVLTF; V gene: TRBV11-3; D gene: NA
CDR3 protein: CASRSVDSGTEAFF; V gene: TRBV13; D gene: NA
CDR3 protein: CASRDSQAGANTEAFF; V gene: TRBV4-1; D gene: NA
CDR3 protein: CASSQENQGGSRSGNTIYF; V gene: TRBV4-1; D gene: TRBD1